Listed below are T cell receptor beta chains from one sample, sequenced in a study of blood T cell repertoires in COVID-19. Sequencing was performed with immunoSEQ multiplex PCR; in TCRdb, only in-frame clones are kept and a portion is missing. The sample consists of more than 65,000 clones, approximately 88% of them appearing once. The material sequenced was peripheral blood. These receptors all stem from a human donor in a cohort sampled during active COVID-19. Both conserved end residues are part of each CDR3.

TRBV27	17	TRBJ1-4	CASSLGTGRGFGEKLFF
TRBV28	14	TRBJ1-1	CASSYQTGVTEAFF
TRBV5-4	16	TRBJ2-2	CASSSGGTSNTGELFF
TRBV6-5	14	TRBJ2-5	CASSSGWGEETQYF
TRBV12-3/TRBV12-4	13	TRBJ2-4	CASTLGQGISQYF
TRBV4-1	16	TRBJ2-4	CASSQGSGGAWNIQYF
TRBV6-1	13	TRBJ2-7	CASSEVGQGAQYF
TRBV3-1/TRBV3-2	14	TRBJ1-1	CASSQVLGGNEAFF
TRBV5-8	16	TRBJ1-1	CASSLAGGQMNRGAFF
TRBV28	21	TRBJ2-3	CASSTRRTSGRAYFSLDTQYF
TRBV6-5	14	TRBJ2-1	CASSPGLASDEQFF
TRBV6-2/TRBV6-3	16	TRBJ2-5	CASSSRSKLRSETQYF
TRBV14	24	TRBJ2-7	CASSQGGGARNGTSGGVEGDEQYF
TRBV6-2/TRBV6-3	12	TRBJ2-7	CASSAGGYEQYF
TRBV5-4	13	TRBJ1-2	CATRDSPWRGYTF
TRBV6-5	15	TRBJ2-7	CASSPPARATYEQYF
TRBV12-3/TRBV12-4	12	TRBJ2-5	CASRASKETQYF
TRBV5-1	15	TRBJ2-2	CASSLIQGDTGELFF
TRBV19	17	TRBJ2-1	CASSIGRFLTLEGEQFF
TRBV5-1	16	TRBJ2-7	CASSSYRTSGSYEQYF
TRBV3-1/TRBV3-2	15	TRBJ1-2	CASSQVDRDNYGYTF
TRBV2	14	TRBJ2-7	CASSPIAGHYEQYF
TRBV3-1/TRBV3-2	15	TRBJ2-5	CASSQPDRAGETQYF
TRBV23-1	17	TRBJ1-4	CASTLWVWGQGGEKLFF
TRBV7-9	12	TRBJ1-2	CASSLIESGYTF
TRBV19	14	TRBJ2-7	CASRTGAPDYEQYF
TRBV5-1	16	TRBJ2-1	CASSPGRVGGNNEQFF
TRBV6-5	14	TRBJ2-3	CASRPNGLAGVREF
TRBV4-1	16	TRBJ1-5	CASSQEGTGRNRPQHF
TRBV19	15	TRBJ1-5	CATLPGQGRNQPQHF
TRBV11-3	14	TRBJ1-1	CASSPRGPDTEAFF
TRBV19	18	TRBJ1-3	CASSSPPGTGLFGNTIYF
TRBV6-5	15	TRBJ2-7	CASRGARGAKNEQYF
TRBV13	14	TRBJ1-3	CASSANGGRNTIYF
TRBV5-1	16	TRBJ2-4	CASSRDSRFLEPLKHF
TRBV5-6	15	TRBJ2-7	CASSSRTSGSYEQYF
TRBV10-3	14	TRBJ1-6	CAISLTGLSSPLHF
TRBV14	18	TRBJ1-1	CASSQVGLGTGVGTEAFF
TRBV29-1	14	TRBJ2-1	CSVASSRRYNEQFF
TRBV19	16	TRBJ2-3	CASSTRLAGGTDTQYF
TRBV5-1	15	TRBJ2-1	CASSRTSQASNEQFF
TRBV4-1	17	TRBJ2-2	CASSQAGTGPMAGELFF
TRBV7-2	15	TRBJ1-5	CASSLVGDSNQPQHF
TRBV10-2	16	TRBJ1-2	CASSESTGQGIRGYTF
TRBV6-6	13	TRBJ1-2	CASSFGQGNGYTF
TRBV5-1	14	TRBJ2-1	CASSPSGGMDEQFF
TRBV5-1	14	TRBJ1-1	CASSFGQGNTEAFF
TRBV28	16	TRBJ1-1	CASSLREGPMNTEAFF
TRBV15	16	TRBJ1-1	CATSRENRGGGTEAFF
TRBV4-1	16	TRBJ1-1	CASSYLTGGQNTEAFF
TRBV6-4	15	TRBJ1-5	CASSASGGGNQPQHF
TRBV11-3	16	TRBJ1-4	CASSLDRGGEDEKLFF
TRBV19	14	TRBJ1-2	CASSDRGTVGGYTF
TRBV5-1	15	TRBJ2-3	CASSSGQGGTDTQYF
TRBV3-1/TRBV3-2	13	TRBJ2-7	CASRPGQDYEQYF
TRBV5-1	14	TRBJ2-3	CASKAGGLGDTQYF